This T cell receptor (beta chain) emerged from a study of T cell repertoires in cytomegalovirus infection (dated by TCRdb to about 2019). About the full investigation: The HLA type of each donor mattered for the analysis, because public TCR beta signatures pointed to carriage of CMV infection along with the matching HLA type. The paper as a whole reports these results and caveats: In the ex vivo response, HLA-C-restricted CMV-specific TCR beta clonotypes were dominant, and in two of eight donors the single most frequent clonotype came from this HLA-C-restricted group. Carriers of CMV infection plus the relevant HLA type were discriminated by the cumulative frequency of public TCR beta family members in the study cohort and in an independent 352-donor cohort.

Many counts were recorded for this clonotype. Its specific antigen is unknown. It has no much larger one-base neighbor in the sample; base qualities were not kept. Reads for this sample came from an Illumina HiSeq 1500. TCRdb cleaned the public reads at Q25 with fastp, built clones with MiXCR and kept in-frame beta chains. Identical CDR3 proteins give one entry, which carries the most common genes and DNA. The sample data list 130,000 or so distinct CDR3 sequences, and approximately 5.9% of these were observed just once. 18% of the sample belongs to the ten largest clones. The source of this sequence is a human donor in good health (CMV status not recorded). Some clones in this sample may be carry-over from other donors' samples. Sequences were obtained from PBMCs.

The CDR3 protein: CASSLVVETQYF. The bases are TGTGCCAGCAGCTTAGTTGTGGAGACCCAGTACTTC. The receptor chain draws on TRBV7-2 and TRBJ2-5; the D gene identity is not certain. Inclusive of the bounding cysteine and phenylalanine, the CDR3 is 12 residues long. The CDR3 DNA has 36 bases and is translated from base 1. The germline V gene supplies CDR1 SGHTA and CDR2 FQGNSA. Trimming costs V 1 base and J 5 bases, and their ends lie 5 bases apart.